Listed below are T cell receptor beta chains from one sample, sequenced in a study of OX40 agonist ivuxolimab in advanced cancers. Produced via immunoSEQ multiplex PCR; TCRdb's table is partial and in-frame only. The sample carries tens of thousands of clones, over 70% recorded once. Sequenced here: CD4+ or CD8+ T cells sorted from blood, sampled in a trial of the OX40 agonist ivuxolimab. Receptors originate from an adult with an advanced solid tumor such as melanoma, head and neck, liver or kidney cancer. The CDR3 runs from the conserved cysteine through the conserved F or W. D genes are given only for firm matches. For some rows the clone size is stated as once, few or many, or as a class when expanded; others skip it.

size: -
V: TRBV29-1
D: -
J: TRBJ1-5
DNA: TGCAGCGTCGATGGGGCGGTTTACCAGCCCCAGCATTTT
CDR3: CSVDGAVYQPQHF

size: -
V: TRBV28
D: -
J: TRBJ2-5
DNA: TGTGCCAGCAGCTCGAACGGGGACCCAAACGGGGGGTACTTC
CDR3: CASSSNGDPNGGYF

size: -
V: TRBV18
D: -
J: TRBJ1-5
DNA: TGTGCCAGCTCACCAAGAGGGGGTGGACAGCCCCAGCATTTT
CDR3: CASSPRGGGQPQHF

size: -
V: TRBV28
D: -
J: TRBJ2-5
DNA: TGTGCCAGCAGTTTTTTAGGGGAAGCCTACCAAGAGACCCAGTACTTC
CDR3: CASSFLGEAYQETQYF

size: -
V: TRBV6-5
D: TRBD2
J: TRBJ2-7
DNA: TGTGCCAGCAGTTCGAGACGGGAGGGCAGGCACGAGCAGTACTTC
CDR3: CASSSRREGRHEQYF

size: -
V: TRBV25-1
D: TRBD2
J: TRBJ2-7
DNA: TGTGCCAGCAGCCCAACTAGCGGGGTCTACGAGCAGTACTTC
CDR3: CASSPTSGVYEQYF

size: -
V: TRBV19
D: -
J: TRBJ2-1
DNA: TGTGCCAGTAGTATCCGGGACCCAAGGTGGAATGAGCAGTTCTTC
CDR3: CASSIRDPRWNEQFF

size: -
V: TRBV5-6
D: -
J: TRBJ1-3
DNA: TGTGCCAGCAGCTTGCTCGTAGACCGAGGATCTGGAAACACCATATATTTT
CDR3: CASSLLVDRGSGNTIYF

size: -
V: TRBV28
D: TRBD1
J: TRBJ2-7
DNA: TGTGCCAGCAGTTTACGAGAGAGGGGGCTTAACGAGCAGTACTTC
CDR3: CASSLRERGLNEQYF

size: -
V: TRBV6-1
D: -
J: TRBJ2-2
DNA: TGTGCCAGCAGGTCCGCTTCGAACACCGGGGAGCTGTTTTTT
CDR3: CASRSASNTGELFF

size: -
V: TRBV2
D: -
J: TRBJ1-1
DNA: TGTGCCAGCAAGTTAGACAGGAACACTGAAGCTTTCTTT
CDR3: CASKLDRNTEAFF

size: -
V: TRBV10-1
D: -
J: TRBJ2-2
DNA: TGCGCCAGCAGTGAGTCTCGGGGCACCGGGGAGCTGTTTTTT
CDR3: CASSESRGTGELFF

size: -
V: TRBV5-1
D: -
J: TRBJ2-3
DNA: TGCGCCAGCAGCTTGGATTACGGGGATACGCAGTATTTT
CDR3: CASSLDYGDTQYF

size: many
V: TRBV5-6
D: -
J: TRBJ1-1
DNA: TGTGCCAGCAGCCTACAGCTGAACACTGAAGCTTTCTTT
CDR3: CASSLQLNTEAFF

size: -
V: TRBV5-6
D: TRBD2
J: TRBJ2-5
DNA: TGTGCCAGCAGCTTGAGAAGCGGGAGATCGGAGACCCAGTACTTC
CDR3: CASSLRSGRSETQYF

size: -
V: TRBV5-1
D: -
J: TRBJ2-1
DNA: TGCGCCAGCAGCTTACCTAGCCACGCTGGTGAGCAGTTCTTC
CDR3: CASSLPSHAGEQFF

size: -
V: TRBV7-6
D: -
J: TRBJ2-7
DNA: TGTGCCAGCAGCCTAAGGGTGGGGGCCGAGCAGTACTTC
CDR3: CASSLRVGAEQYF

size: -
V: TRBV7-9
D: -
J: TRBJ1-1
DNA: TGTGCCAGCACCCCGGGGGGTAACACTGAAGCTTTCTTT
CDR3: CASTPGGNTEAFF

size: -
V: TRBV5-1
D: -
J: TRBJ2-5
DNA: TGCGCCAGCAGCTTTCAAGAGACCCAGTACTTC
CDR3: CASSFQETQYF

size: medium-sized
V: TRBV28
D: TRBD1
J: TRBJ1-5
DNA: TGTGCCAGCAGTTTATGGGGGACAGGGGTACCGCCCCAGCATTTT
CDR3: CASSLWGTGVPPQHF

size: -
V: TRBV19
D: TRBD1
J: TRBJ2-5
DNA: TGTGCCACAACGACAGGGTCTGAGACCCAGTACTTC
CDR3: CATTTGSETQYF

size: -
V: TRBV5-8
D: -
J: TRBJ2-3
DNA: TGTGCCAGCAGCTCTGTATCCCGCGCAGATACGCAGTATTTT
CDR3: CASSSVSRADTQYF

size: few
V: TRBV5-1
D: -
J: TRBJ1-5
DNA: TGCGCCAGCAGCTTGGGTAAAATGGACGGCGGGCATCAGCCCCAGCATTTT
CDR3: CASSLGKMDGGHQPQHF

size: -
V: TRBV18
D: -
J: TRBJ1-1
DNA: TGTGCCAGCTCACCTGCGGGGCGCGGGAACACTGAAGCTTTCTTT
CDR3: CASSPAGRGNTEAFF

size: -
V: TRBV30
D: TRBD1
J: TRBJ1-5
DNA: TGTGCCTGGGGACAGGGAGGCAATCAGCCCCAGCATTTT
CDR3: CAWGQGGNQPQHF

size: -
V: TRBV28
D: TRBD2
J: TRBJ2-3
DNA: TGTGCCAGCAGTTTGGATCGGGGGGGAACAGATACGCAGTATTTT
CDR3: CASSLDRGGTDTQYF

size: -
V: TRBV18
D: TRBD1
J: TRBJ2-5
DNA: TGTGCCAGCTCACCACCGTTTCCGACAGGGGAGACCCAGTACTTC
CDR3: CASSPPFPTGETQYF

size: -
V: TRBV9
D: -
J: TRBJ2-4
DNA: TGTGCCAGCAGCGTAGATCAGGGGCGTGACATTCAGTACTTC
CDR3: CASSVDQGRDIQYF

size: -
V: TRBV28
D: TRBD2
J: TRBJ2-3
DNA: TGTGCCAGCAGCACCCCTCCTCTAGCGGGGGGCACAGATACGCAGTATTTT
CDR3: CASSTPPLAGGTDTQYF

size: -
V: TRBV10-3
D: TRBD1
J: TRBJ2-2
DNA: TGTGCCATCAGTGAGTCGAACCGGACAGGGGGAACCGGGGAGCTGTTTTTT
CDR3: CAISESNRTGGTGELFF

size: once
V: TRBV13
D: -
J: TRBJ2-7
DNA: TGTGCCAGCAGCTTAGGCCCGCTAGTCTCCTACGAGCAGTACTTC
CDR3: CASSLGPLVSYEQYF

size: -
V: TRBV30
D: TRBD2
J: TRBJ2-1
DNA: TGTGCCTGGAGTGGAGCTAGCGGGGGGTACAATGAGCAGTTCTTC
CDR3: CAWSGASGGYNEQFF

size: -
V: TRBV27
D: -
J: TRBJ1-6
DNA: TGTGCCAGCAGTCCCCGAGGGGGCTATAATTCACCCCTCCACTTT
CDR3: CASSPRGGYNSPLHF

size: -
V: TRBV4-3
D: -
J: TRBJ2-5
DNA: TGCGCCAGCAGCCAAGGCCGTACGGGAAGGGGTGAGACCCAGTACTTC
CDR3: CASSQGRTGRGETQYF

size: -
V: TRBV4-2
D: TRBD2
J: TRBJ2-4
DNA: TGTGCCAGCAGCCAAGGGATTAGCGGGGGTATGGCCAAAAACATTCAGTACTTC
CDR3: CASSQGISGGMAKNIQYF

size: -
V: TRBV27
D: TRBD1
J: TRBJ1-6
DNA: TGTGCCAGCAGCCGACCCGACAGGGGGAATTCACCCCTCCACTTT
CDR3: CASSRPDRGNSPLHF

size: -
V: TRBV10-1
D: -
J: TRBJ1-1
DNA: TGCGCCAGCAGTGAATATAGGGCCACTGAAGCTTTCTTT
CDR3: CASSEYRATEAFF

size: many
V: TRBV18
D: -
J: TRBJ2-2
DNA: TGTGCCAGCTCCCACCCAGGGACCGGGGAGCTGTTTTTT
CDR3: CASSHPGTGELFF

size: once
V: TRBV5-1
D: -
J: TRBJ2-3
DNA: TGCGCCAGCAGCTTCGCAGATACGCAGTATTTT
CDR3: CASSFADTQYF

size: -
V: TRBV25-1
D: TRBD2
J: TRBJ2-3
DNA: TGTGCCAGCACCCCGGGAGGAACGCAGTATTTT
CDR3: CASTPGGTQYF

size: -
V: TRBV5-6
D: -
J: TRBJ2-5
DNA: TGTGCCAGCCTTGTCGCGGCCGAGGGGCCCGGGACCCAGTACTTC
CDR3: CASLVAAEGPGTQYF